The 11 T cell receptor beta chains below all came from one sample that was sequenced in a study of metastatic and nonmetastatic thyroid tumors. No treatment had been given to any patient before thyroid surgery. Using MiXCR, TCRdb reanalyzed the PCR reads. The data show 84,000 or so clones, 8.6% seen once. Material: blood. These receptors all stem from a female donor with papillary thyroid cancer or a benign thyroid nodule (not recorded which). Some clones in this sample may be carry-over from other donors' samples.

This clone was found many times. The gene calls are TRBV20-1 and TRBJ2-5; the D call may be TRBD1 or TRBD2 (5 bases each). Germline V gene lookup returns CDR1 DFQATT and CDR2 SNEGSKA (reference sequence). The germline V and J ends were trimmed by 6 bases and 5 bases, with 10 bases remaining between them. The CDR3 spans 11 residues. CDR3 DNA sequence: TGCAGTGCCCGATGGGGGGAGACCCAGTACTTC. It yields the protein CSARWGETQYF.

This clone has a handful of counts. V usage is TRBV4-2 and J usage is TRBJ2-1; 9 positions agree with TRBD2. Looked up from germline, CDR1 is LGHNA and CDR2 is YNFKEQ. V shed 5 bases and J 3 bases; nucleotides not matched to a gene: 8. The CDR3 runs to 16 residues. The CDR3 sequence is CASSTSGTSIYNEQFF. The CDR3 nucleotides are TGTGCCAGCAGCACCTCCGGGACTAGCATCTACAATGAGCAGTTCTTC.

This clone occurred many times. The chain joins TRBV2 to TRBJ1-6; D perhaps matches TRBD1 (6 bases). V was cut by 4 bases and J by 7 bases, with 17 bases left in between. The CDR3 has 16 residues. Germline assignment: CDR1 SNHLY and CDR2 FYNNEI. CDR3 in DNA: TGTGCCAGCAGTGCCCGAACAGGGCCGGGGAATTCACCCCTCCACTTT. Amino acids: CASSARTGPGNSPLHF.

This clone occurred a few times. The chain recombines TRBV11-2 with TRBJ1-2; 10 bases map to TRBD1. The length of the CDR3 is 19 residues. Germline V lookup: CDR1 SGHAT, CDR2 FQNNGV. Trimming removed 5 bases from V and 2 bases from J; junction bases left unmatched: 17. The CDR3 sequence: CASSADYRDRGFLNYGYTF. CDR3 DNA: TGTGCCAGCAGCGCCGACTACCGGGACAGGGGATTCTTAAACTATGGCTACACCTTC.

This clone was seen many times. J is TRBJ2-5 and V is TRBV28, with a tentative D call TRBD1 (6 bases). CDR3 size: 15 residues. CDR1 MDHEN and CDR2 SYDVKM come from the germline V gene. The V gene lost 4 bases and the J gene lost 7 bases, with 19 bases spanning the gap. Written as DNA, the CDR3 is TGTGCCAGCAGTTCAGAGACTGGGGGCAGGGTGACCCAGTACTTC. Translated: CASSSETGGRVTQYF.

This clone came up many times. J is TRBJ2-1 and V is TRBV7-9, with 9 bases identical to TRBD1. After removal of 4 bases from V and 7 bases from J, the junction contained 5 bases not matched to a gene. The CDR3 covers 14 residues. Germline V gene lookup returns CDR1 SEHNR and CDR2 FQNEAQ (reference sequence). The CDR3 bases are TGTGCCAGCAGCTCCGGGACAGGGATGAATGAGCAGTTCTTC. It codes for CASSSGTGMNEQFF.

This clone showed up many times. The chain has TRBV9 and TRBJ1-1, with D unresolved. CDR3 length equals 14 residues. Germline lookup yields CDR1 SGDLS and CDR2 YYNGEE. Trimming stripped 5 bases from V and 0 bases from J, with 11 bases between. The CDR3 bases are TGTGCCAGCAGTGAGAGGGCGATGAACACTGAAGCTTTCTTT. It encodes CASSERAMNTEAFF.

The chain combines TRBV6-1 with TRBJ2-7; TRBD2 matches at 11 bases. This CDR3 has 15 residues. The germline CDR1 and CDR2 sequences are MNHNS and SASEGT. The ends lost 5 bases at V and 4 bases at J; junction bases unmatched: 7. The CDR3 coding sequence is TGTGCCAGCAGTAAGACACTAGCGGGGGAATACGAGCAGTACTTC. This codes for CASSKTLAGEYEQYF.

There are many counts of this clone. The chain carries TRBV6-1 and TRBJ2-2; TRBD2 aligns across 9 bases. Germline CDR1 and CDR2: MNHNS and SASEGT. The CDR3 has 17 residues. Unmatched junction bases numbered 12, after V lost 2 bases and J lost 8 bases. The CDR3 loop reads CASSEMGLAPRRGELFF. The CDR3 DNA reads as TGTGCCAGCAGTGAAATGGGACTAGCCCCCCGGAGGGGGGAGCTGTTTTTT.

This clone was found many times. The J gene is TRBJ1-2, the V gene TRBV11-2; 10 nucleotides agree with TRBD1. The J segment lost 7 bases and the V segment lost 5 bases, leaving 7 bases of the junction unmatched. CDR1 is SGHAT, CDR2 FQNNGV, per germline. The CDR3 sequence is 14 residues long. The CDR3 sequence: CASSAQTGGFGYTF. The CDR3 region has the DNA TGTGCCAGCAGCGCTCAGACAGGGGGCTTTGGCTACACCTTC.

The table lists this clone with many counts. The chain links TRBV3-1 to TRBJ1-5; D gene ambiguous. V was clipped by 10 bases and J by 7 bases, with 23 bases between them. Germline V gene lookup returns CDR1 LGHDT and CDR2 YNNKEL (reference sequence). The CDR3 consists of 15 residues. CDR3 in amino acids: CATVREVVGWQPQHF. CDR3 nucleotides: TGTGCCACCGTAAGAGAGGTCGTAGGGTGGCAGCCCCAGCATTTT.